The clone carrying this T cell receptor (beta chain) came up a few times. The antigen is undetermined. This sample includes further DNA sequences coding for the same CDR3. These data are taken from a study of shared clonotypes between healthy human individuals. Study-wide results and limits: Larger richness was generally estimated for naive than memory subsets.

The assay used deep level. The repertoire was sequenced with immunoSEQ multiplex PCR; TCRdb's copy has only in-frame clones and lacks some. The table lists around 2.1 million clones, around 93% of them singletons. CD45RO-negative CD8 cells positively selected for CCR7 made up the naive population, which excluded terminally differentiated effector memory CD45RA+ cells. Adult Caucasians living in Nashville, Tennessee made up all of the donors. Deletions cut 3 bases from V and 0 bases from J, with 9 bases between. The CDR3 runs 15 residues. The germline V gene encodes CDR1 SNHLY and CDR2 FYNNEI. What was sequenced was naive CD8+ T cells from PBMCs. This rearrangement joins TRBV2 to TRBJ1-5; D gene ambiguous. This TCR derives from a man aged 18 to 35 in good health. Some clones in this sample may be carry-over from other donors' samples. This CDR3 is CASSELGYSNQPQHF. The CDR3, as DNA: TGTGCCAGCAGTGAGTTGGGTTATAGCAATCAGCCCCAGCATTTT.